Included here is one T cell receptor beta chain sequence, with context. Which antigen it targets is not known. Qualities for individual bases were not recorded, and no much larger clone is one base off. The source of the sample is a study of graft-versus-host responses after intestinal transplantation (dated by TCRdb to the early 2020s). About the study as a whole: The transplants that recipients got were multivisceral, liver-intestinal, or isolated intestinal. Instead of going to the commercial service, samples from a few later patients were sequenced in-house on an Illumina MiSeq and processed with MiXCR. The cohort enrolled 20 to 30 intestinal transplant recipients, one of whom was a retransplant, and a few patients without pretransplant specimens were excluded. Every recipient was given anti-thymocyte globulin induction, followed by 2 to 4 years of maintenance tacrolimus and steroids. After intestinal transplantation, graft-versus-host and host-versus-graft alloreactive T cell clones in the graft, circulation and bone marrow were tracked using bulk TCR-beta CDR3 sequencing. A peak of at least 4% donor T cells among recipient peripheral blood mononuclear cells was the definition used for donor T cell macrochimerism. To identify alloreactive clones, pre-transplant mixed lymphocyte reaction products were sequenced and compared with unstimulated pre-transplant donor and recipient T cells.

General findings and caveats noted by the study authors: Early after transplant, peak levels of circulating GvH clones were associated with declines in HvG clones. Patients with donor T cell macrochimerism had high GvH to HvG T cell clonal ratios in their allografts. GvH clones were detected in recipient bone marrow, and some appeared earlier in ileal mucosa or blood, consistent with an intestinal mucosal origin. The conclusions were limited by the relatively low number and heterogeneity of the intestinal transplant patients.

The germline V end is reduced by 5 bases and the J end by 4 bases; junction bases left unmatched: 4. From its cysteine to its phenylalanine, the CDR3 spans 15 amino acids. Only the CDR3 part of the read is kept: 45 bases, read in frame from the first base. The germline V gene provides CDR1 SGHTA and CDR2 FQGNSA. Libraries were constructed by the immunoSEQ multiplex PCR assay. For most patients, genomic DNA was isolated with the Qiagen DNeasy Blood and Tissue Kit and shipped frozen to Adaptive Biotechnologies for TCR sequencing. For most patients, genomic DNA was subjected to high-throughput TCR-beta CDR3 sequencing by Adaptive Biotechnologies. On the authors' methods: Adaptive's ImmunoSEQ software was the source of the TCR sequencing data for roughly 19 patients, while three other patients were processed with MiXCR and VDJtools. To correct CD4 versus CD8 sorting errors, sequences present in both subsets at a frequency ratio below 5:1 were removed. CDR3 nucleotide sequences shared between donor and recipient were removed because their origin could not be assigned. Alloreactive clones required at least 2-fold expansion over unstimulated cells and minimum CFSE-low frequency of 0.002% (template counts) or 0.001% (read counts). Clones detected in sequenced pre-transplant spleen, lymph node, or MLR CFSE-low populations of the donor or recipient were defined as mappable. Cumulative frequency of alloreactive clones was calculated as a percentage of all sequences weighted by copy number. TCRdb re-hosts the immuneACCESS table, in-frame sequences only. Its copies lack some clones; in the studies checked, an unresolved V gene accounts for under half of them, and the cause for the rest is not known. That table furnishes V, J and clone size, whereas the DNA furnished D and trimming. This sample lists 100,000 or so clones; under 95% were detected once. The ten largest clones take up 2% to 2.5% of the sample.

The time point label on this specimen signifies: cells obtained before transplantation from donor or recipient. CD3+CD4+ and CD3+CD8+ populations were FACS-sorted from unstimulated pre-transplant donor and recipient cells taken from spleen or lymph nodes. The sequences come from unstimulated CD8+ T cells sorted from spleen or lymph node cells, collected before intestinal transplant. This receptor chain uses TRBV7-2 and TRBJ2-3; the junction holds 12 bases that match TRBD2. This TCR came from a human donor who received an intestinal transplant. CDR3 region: CASSGASGGADTQYF. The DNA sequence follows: TGTGCCAGCAGCGGGGCTAGCGGGGGGGCAGATACGCAGTATTTT.